Listed here are 27 T cell receptor beta chains from one sample, sequenced in a study of T-cell memory formation after mild COVID-19. TCRdb processed the 5' RACE reads anew with MiXCR; each CDR3 protein has one entry. The sample consists of 450,000 or so distinct CDR3 sequences, around a quarter of them appearing once. The sample taken for sequencing was PBMCs or a T cell subset sorted from them (not recorded which). The receptor set was obtained from an adult woman who had mild COVID-19 (a few samples of this study predate the infection). Cell type and time point are not known.

The chain employs TRBV5-4 and TRBJ2-2; D is possibly TRBD1 or TRBD2 (5 bases each). Germline V lookup: CDR1 SGHNT, CDR2 YYREEE (reference sequence). The CDR3 has 12 amino acids. Trimming removed 5 bases at V and 7 bases at J, with 9 bases between. CDR3 coding DNA: TGTGCCAGCAGAACGGGGCTCGGGGAGCTGTTTTTT. This sequence encodes CASRTGLGELFF. Complete variable domain (other parts from reference TRBV5-4 and TRBJ2-2): ETGVTQSPTHLIKTRGQQVTLRCSSQSGHNTVSWYQQALGQGPQFIFQYYREEENGRGNFPPRFSGLQFPNYSSELNVNALELDDSALYLCASRTGLGELFFGEGSRLTVL.

This clonotype has only a few counts. This sequence joins TRBV7-2 and TRBJ1-1; D gene ambiguous. Looked up from germline, CDR1 is SGHTA and CDR2 is FQGNSA. The CDR3 runs 15 residues. V lost 1 base and J lost 2, with 11 bases in between. CDR3 amino acids: CASSLVGQINTEAFF. The CDR3 DNA reads as TGTGCCAGCAGCTTAGTGGGTCAGATAAACACTGAAGCTTTCTTT.

The V gene is TRBV4-3, the J gene TRBJ2-7, with D perhaps matching TRBD1 or TRBD2 (6 bases each). CDR3 length: 16 amino acids. Trimming pared 0 bases from V and 0 bases from J, leaving 12 bases between. CDR1 and CDR2 (germline): LGHNA, YSLEER. CDR3 sequence: CASSQDRRGSSYEQYF. CDR3 bases: TGCGCCAGCAGCCAAGATCGGAGGGGGAGCTCCTACGAGCAGTACTTC.

This chain connects TRBV6-2 or TRBV6-3 to TRBJ2-7; 9 nucleotides align to TRBD2. Germline V lookup: CDR1 MNHEY, CDR2 SVGEGT. The trim removed 6 bases at V and 3 bases at J, leaving 6 bases unmatched. The CDR3 runs to 14 residues. For the CDR3, the DNA is TGTGCCAGCAGCCCCATAGCGGGGGTCTACGAGCAGTACTTC. It translates to CASSPIAGVYEQYF.

V is TRBV29-1 and J is TRBJ1-5; D call uncertain. The germline V gene has CDR1 SQVTM and CDR2 ANQGSEA. The CDR3 has 13 amino acids. Trimming took 4 bases from V and 1 from J, leaving 8 bases between them. This chain's CDR3 is CSVADGSNQPQHF. The CDR3 DNA is TGCAGCGTTGCTGACGGGAGCAATCAGCCCCAGCATTTT.

This chain uses TRBV4-3 with TRBJ2-1, with 7 bases aligning to TRBD2. Per germline, CDR1 LGHNA and CDR2 YSLEER. The CDR3 is 14 amino acids. V lost 3 bases to trimming and J lost 5 bases; unmatched junction nucleotides: 4. CDR3 sequence (DNA): TGCGCCAGCAGCCAGCGGGGGTGGAACAATGAGCAGTTCTTC. It translates to CASSQRGWNNEQFF.

V and J are TRBV7-9 and TRBJ2-3; unclear D gene. The CDR3 extends over 13 amino acids. Germline loops: CDR1 SEHNR, CDR2 FQNEAQ (reference sequence). Between the trimmed V and J ends, which lost 6 bases and 3 bases, there was a span of 10 bases. This chain's CDR3 is CASRSQLTDTQYF. The CDR3 bases are TGTGCCAGCAGATCACAGCTAACAGATACGCAGTATTTT.

The CDR3 DNA is TGCGCCAGCAGCTTGGGGACGATAATCGATGAGCAGTTCTTC. Translation: CASSLGTIIDEQFF. V and J are TRBV5-1 and TRBJ2-1; the D is unclear. The CDR3 is 14 residues long. Germline V gene sequence: CDR1 SGHRS, CDR2 YFSETQ. The V gene lost 0 bases and the J gene lost 8 bases, with 12 bases spanning the gap.

This clonotype was seen only a few times. The gene calls are TRBV7-9 and TRBJ2-3, with unresolved D. Germline V gene lookup returns CDR1 SEHNR and CDR2 FQNEAQ (reference sequence). The CDR3 has 13 residues. The V end was cut by 1 base, the J end by 4 bases, with 6 bases between. The CDR3 nucleotides are TGTGCCAGCAGCTTAGTATCCTCAGATACGCAGTATTTT. Protein: CASSLVSSDTQYF.

This chain connects TRBV15 to TRBJ2-1, with a weak D call TRBD2 (5 bases). Germline V gene lookup returns CDR1 LNHNV and CDR2 YYDKDF (reference sequence). This CDR3 spans 16 amino acids. Trimming shortened V by 1 base and J by 0 bases, and 10 bases separated the two germline ends. CDR3 nucleotide sequence: TGTGCCACCAGCAGAGGAGCGGCGAGCTCCTACAATGAGCAGTTCTTC. Amino acids: CATSRGAASSYNEQFF.

To note about this clonotype: One end of the junction does not line up with germline, which may come from a read error. The chain is built from TRBV6-1 and TRBJ1-5; maybe TRBD1 (6 bases). CDR3 length: 14 residues. Germline V CDR1 and CDR2: MNHNS, SASEGT. The CDR3, as DNA: TGTGCCAGCAGCCGGGACACGAGCAAACAGCCCCAGCATTTT. Its protein product is CASSRDTSKQPQHF.

This clonotype was recorded a few times. The chain is built from TRBV11-1 and TRBJ2-1, with 10 bases matching TRBD2. From germline, CDR1 is SGHAT and CDR2 FQDESV (reference sequence). Trimming at V came to 0 bases and at J to 8 bases, leaving 16 bases not matched to a gene. The CDR3 loop spans 19 amino acids. This CDR3 reads CASSLAPTPGLAKEDEQFF. DNA of the CDR3: TGTGCCAGCAGCTTAGCGCCCACTCCGGGACTAGCGAAGGAGGATGAGCAGTTCTTC. Variable domain in full (rest from reference TRBV11-1 and TRBJ2-1): EAEVAQSPRYKITEKSQAVAFWCDPISGHATLYWYRQILGQGPELLVQFQDESVVDDSQLPKDRFSAERLKGVDSTLKIQPAELGDSAMYLCASSLAPTPGLAKEDEQFFGPGTRLTVL.

This clonotype was counted between two and nine times. The chain combines TRBV29-1 with TRBJ2-1; possible D gene TRBD1, 6 bases. This CDR3 spans 14 amino acids. Per the germline V gene, CDR1 is SQVTM and CDR2 is ANQGSEA. V lost 0 bases and J lost 8, with 14 bases in between. The CDR3 coding sequence is TGCAGCGTTGAAGAGATCCGACAGGTCTATGAGCAGTTCTTC. This codes for CSVEEIRQVYEQFF.

The chain couples TRBV27 to TRBJ1-1; no clear D gene. V was cut by 2 bases and J by 7 bases, with 17 bases left in between. Germline loops: CDR1 MNHEY, CDR2 SMNVEV (reference sequence). The CDR3 is made up of 15 amino acids. The CDR3 sequence: CASSLAPNVDGEAFF. CDR3 sequence (DNA): TGTGCCAGCAGTTTAGCCCCGAACGTGGATGGTGAAGCTTTCTTT.

As regards this clonotype: The germline gene is not matched at one end of the junction; a read error may be the cause. The rearrangement links TRBV24-1 to TRBJ2-1; TRBD2 might be the D (5 bases). From germline, CDR1 is KGHDR and CDR2 SFDVKD. This CDR3 region has 15 residues. This CDR3 is CATEVLTPGYTEQFF. Here the CDR3 DNA reads TGTGCCACAGAGGTCCTGACACCGGGATACACTGAGCAGTTCTTC.

This clonotype was found a few times. The chain links TRBV20-1 to TRBJ2-1; 8 nucleotides agree with TRBD2. V dropped 1 base and J dropped 7; count of bases not matched to a gene: 9. In germline, CDR1 is DFQATT, CDR2 SNEGSKA (reference sequence). The CDR3 runs 15 residues. This CDR3 is CSARVRSGSWNEQFF. The CDR3 DNA reads TGCAGTGCTAGAGTACGCAGCGGGAGTTGGAATGAGCAGTTCTTC.

The rearrangement joins TRBV20-1 to TRBJ1-2, with a weak D call TRBD1 (6 bases). Trimming removed 3 bases at V and 6 bases at J, with 11 bases between. The CDR3 sequence is 12 residues long. Per germline, CDR1 DFQATT and CDR2 SNEGSKA (reference sequence). The CDR3 bases are TGCAGTGCTAGGCCGGGGGCCAATGGCTACACCTTC. This gives the protein CSARPGANGYTF.

This chain connects TRBV7-2 to TRBJ2-5, with D possibly called TRBD1 or TRBD2 (6 bases each). Germline CDR1 and CDR2: SGHTA and FQGNSA. V lost 3 bases to trimming and J lost 4 bases, with 27 bases between them. This CDR3 spans 19 amino acids. The CDR3 DNA is TGTGCCAGCAGCTTTCCCTTACCGCCTGGGGGGCCTTCGCGAGAGACCCAGTACTTC. Translation: CASSFPLPPGGPSRETQYF.

In its sample, this clonotype was seen a few times. CDR3: CASSPQSEVGNEQFF. In DNA, the CDR3 is TGCGCCAGCAGCCCCCAGTCAGAGGTGGGCAATGAGCAGTTCTTC. This sequence joins TRBV5-1 and TRBJ2-1, with unresolved D. Germline values: CDR1 SGHRS, CDR2 YFSETQ. The CDR3 has 15 residues. Trimming took off 4 bases at V and 6 bases at J, with 17 bases between the two ends. Variable domain in full (rest from reference TRBV5-1 and TRBJ2-1): KAGVTQTPRYLIKTRGQQVTLSCSPISGHRSVSWYQQTPGQGLQFLFEYFSETQRNKGNFPGRFSGRQFSNSRSEMNVSTLELGDSALYLCASSPQSEVGNEQFFGPGTRLTVL.

In its sample, this clonotype was seen a few times. The chain combines TRBV5-1 with TRBJ2-5; a weak D match, TRBD1 (5 bases). Trimming took 0 bases from V and 2 from J, leaving 8 bases between them. The CDR3 totals 14 residues. Germline V CDR1 and CDR2: SGHRS, YFSETQ. For the CDR3, the DNA is TGCGCCAGCAGCTTGGGACAGTATCAAGAGACCCAGTACTTC. It yields the protein CASSLGQYQETQYF.

This clonotype was detected only a few times. J is TRBJ1-1 and V is TRBV7-2; D remains ambiguous. Germline CDR1 SGHTA, CDR2 FQGNSA. The V gene lost 2 bases and the J gene lost 10 bases, with 20 bases spanning the gap. The CDR3 loop spans 15 amino acids. CDR3 sequence (DNA): TGTGCCAGCAGCTTAACCCCCACCATGGTTAGTGTAGCTTTCTTT. This codes for CASSLTPTMVSVAFF.

This clonotype was seen a few times. CDR3 nucleotides: TGCAGTGCTAGACTCGACAGGGGGAACTATGGCTACACCTTC. This encodes CSARLDRGNYGYTF. The chain has TRBV20-1 and TRBJ1-2; 9 bases map to TRBD1. The CDR3 spans 14 residues. Germline assignment: CDR1 DFQATT and CDR2 SNEGSKA (reference sequence). The V segment lost 2 bases and the J segment 2 bases; nucleotides outside the gene matches: 3.

The chain links TRBV19 to TRBJ2-1, with 8 bases matching TRBD2. The CDR3 has 16 residues. The ends lost 2 bases at V and 9 bases at J; junction bases unmatched: 12. Germline CDR1 is LNHDA and CDR2 is SQIVND (reference sequence). In DNA form, the CDR3 reads TGTGCCAGTAGTATATCCCATACTAGCGGCCGGAGTGAGCAGTTCTTC. Translating it yields CASSISHTSGRSEQFF.

The chain is built from TRBV5-6 and TRBJ1-1; D gene unclear. CDR1 SGHDT and CDR2 YYEEEE come from the germline V gene. V lost 5 bases and J 6 bases, leaving 14 bases between the germline ends. The CDR3 is 13 residues long. CDR3 in DNA: TGTGCCAGCAGTACTGGGGTAAGGGCTGAAGCTTTCTTT. Its translation: CASSTGVRAEAFF.

This sequence joins TRBV7-8 and TRBJ1-2; a weak D match, TRBD1 (6 bases). The CDR3 is made up of 14 amino acids. Germline V lookup: CDR1 SGHVS, CDR2 FQNEAQ. The V gene lost 0 bases and the J gene lost 8 bases, with 13 bases spanning the gap. Here the CDR3 reads CASSLAWAGGGYTF. The CDR3 region has the DNA TGTGCCAGCAGCTTAGCCTGGGCGGGGGGCGGCTACACCTTC.

V is TRBV27 and J is TRBJ2-2; the match to TRBD2 covers 12 bases. V lost 5 bases to trimming and J lost 8 bases; unmatched junction nucleotides: 9. This CDR3 region has 16 residues. Germline assignment: CDR1 MNHEY and CDR2 SMNVEV (reference sequence). The CDR3 DNA sequence: TGTGCCAGCAGTCCTCTTAGACTAGCGGGAGCGGGGGAGCTGTTTTTT. Protein product: CASSPLRLAGAGELFF.

CDR3 nucleotides: TGTGCCACCAGCAGAAGACAGTTCTCCGAGGGGGCTTTCTTT. Translated, it gives CATSRRQFSEGAFF. The chain combines TRBV15 with TRBJ1-1, with a tentative D call TRBD1 (5 bases). The CDR3 length is 14 residues. Germline lookup yields CDR1 LNHNV and CDR2 YYDKDF (reference sequence). V was pared by 2 bases and J by 11 bases, with 18 bases between. The complete variable domain, with remaining parts taken from reference TRBV15 and TRBJ1-1, reads DAMVIQNPRYQVTQFGKPVTLSCSQTLNHNVMYWYQQKSSQAPKLLFHYYDKDFNNEADTPDNFQSRRPNTSFCFLDIRSPGLGDTAMYLCATSRRQFSEGAFFGQGTRLTVV.